This entry concerns a single T cell receptor (beta chain). Its target is not known. This specimen belongs to a study of T cell repertoires in cytomegalovirus infection. Study overall: Shared public TCR beta signatures pointed to both CMV infection and a matching HLA type. Regarding the study as a whole: Of the TCR beta families, the public ones yielded a cumulative frequency that identified carriers of CMV plus the relevant HLA. HLA-C-restricted CMV clonotypes gave the most frequent clonotype in two of eight donors.

MiXCR, run by TCRdb on the reads, gives a single entry per CDR3 protein. This sample has 300,000 to 400,000 distinct CDR3 sequences; over 7.5% occur once, and the top ten carry approximately 4.7%. Sequenced sample: PBMCs. The sequence came from a human donor in good health (CMV status not recorded). Some clones in this sample may be carry-over from other donors' samples.

The CDR3 DNA reads TGTGCCAGCAGAAGACACGGGGACAACACCGGGGAGCTGTTTTTT. Its translation: CASRRHGDNTGELFF. The chain combines TRBV6-4 with TRBJ2-2; D may correspond to TRBD1 or TRBD2 (5 bases each). Germline assignment: CDR1 MRHNA and CDR2 SNTAGT. The CDR3 contains 15 residues. With 6 bases removed from V and 2 bases from J, the gap between germline ends came to 13 bases.